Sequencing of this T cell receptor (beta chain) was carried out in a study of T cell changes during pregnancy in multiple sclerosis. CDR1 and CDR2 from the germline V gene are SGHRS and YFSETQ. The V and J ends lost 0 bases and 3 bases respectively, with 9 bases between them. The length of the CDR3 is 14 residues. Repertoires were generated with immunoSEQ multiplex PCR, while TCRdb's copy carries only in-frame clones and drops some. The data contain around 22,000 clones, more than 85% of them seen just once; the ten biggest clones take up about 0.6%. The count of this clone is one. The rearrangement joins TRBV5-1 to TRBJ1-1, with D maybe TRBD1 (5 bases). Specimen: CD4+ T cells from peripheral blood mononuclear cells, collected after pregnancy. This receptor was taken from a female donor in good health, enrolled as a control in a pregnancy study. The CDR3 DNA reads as TGCGCCAGCAGCTTGGACGGGGGTTACACTGAAGCTTTCTTT. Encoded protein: CASSLDGGYTEAFF.